This T cell receptor (beta chain) originates from a study of STAT5B mutations in CD4+ large granular lymphocyte leukemia. Regarding the study as a whole: Without putative leukemic clones, patient CD4-sorted repertoires remained more clonal than healthy CD4+ repertoires. Higher CD4+ than CD8+ T-LGLL clonality might reflect small sample size. No patients shared main leukemic clonotypes, though roughly 25% appeared at low frequency elsewhere.

This clone was seen a single time. Antigen unknown. At one end the junction does not follow the germline gene, possibly because of a read error. The CDR3 has 11 amino acids. CDR1 is DFQATT and CDR2 is SNEGSKA in the germline V gene (reference sequence). Here immunoSEQ multiplex PCR was the method, and the copy in TCRdb shows in-frame clones only, minus some. The sample has roughly 25,000 clones, just under 75% seen once. Sequenced input: CD4+ T cells from blood buffy coats. The chain uses TRBV20-1 and TRBJ1-2; the D is unclear. This sequence originates from a human donor in good health. The CDR3 DNA reads TGCAGTGCTAGAGATGCAGGCGCTACTTTCTTC. Protein sequence: CSARDAGATFF.